The entry below gives a single T cell receptor (beta chain) sequence along with its context. Which antigen it targets is not known. There are no base qualities to consult, and no much larger clone falls within one base. The method was the immunoSEQ multiplex PCR assay. For the multiplex PCR, a mixture combining 60 forward primers for TCR Vbeta segments and 13 reverse primers for TCR Jbeta segments was used. The CDR3 region of rearranged TCR beta genes was amplified from genomic DNA by a multiplex PCR assay. The Illumina HiSeq System was used to sequence the amplified TCR beta libraries as 87-base-pair reads. The authors processed their data as follows. A later analysis tallied roughly 76 million unique TCR beta chains across the 660 or so repertoires, and about 10 million of those chains were shared by two or more donors. Raw reads were error-corrected and collapsed into unique sequences with a nearest-neighbor algorithm that merged closely related sequences to remove PCR and sequencing errors. Alignment of CDR3 sequences to IMGT reference sequences was used to assign V, D and J gene segments. For a sequence to be retained, at least a six-nucleotide match to both a V gene segment and a J gene segment was required. Rearrangements were called productive when the CDR3 lacked stop codons and stayed in frame with V and J; all others were non-productive. CDR3 was defined according to IMGT convention as the region running from the second conserved V-encoded cysteine to the conserved J-encoded phenylalanine. Sequences without an unambiguous match to a single V gene segment were excluded from the earlier analysis of several hundred of the donors. In an earlier analysis of approximately 590 of the donors, a V segment was called functional when productive rearrangements were above 56.7%, and segregating when the standard deviation between donors exceeded 5%. A statistical classification framework was built to diagnose cytomegalovirus status from the catalog of TCR beta chain sequences. V and J gene assignment, in a later analysis, came from comparing TCR nucleotide sequences with IMGT/GENE-DB human TR gene sequences. A later analysis assigned CDR3 sequences and most-parsimonious VDJ recombination scenarios with the TCRdist pipeline. In a later analysis, each TCR beta chain was defined by its CDR3 amino acid sequence together with its V-gene family, and reads without a unique V-gene family were excluded. A later analysis removed roughly 590 highly shared, low-generation-probability nucleotide sequences to deal with suspected cross-contamination and a sequencing artifact. In a later analysis, a clonal expansion index was calculated for each public chain from normalized within-repertoire ranks of inferred template counts. In a later analysis, generation probabilities were computed using a VDJ recombination model fitted to out-of-frame rearrangements, and the results were checked against IGoR. In a later analysis, hypergeometric tests were used to score TCR-TCR, TCR-HLA and TCR-CMV co-occurrence, with a repertoire-size bias correction applied to TCR pairs. False discovery rates were estimated in a later analysis by permuting HLA or CMV assignments 20 times. A later analysis grouped co-occurring TCRs with DBSCAN, adding TCRdist sequence similarity when clustering within HLA-allele-positive subsets. For co-occurrence clustering, repertoires with fewer than 30,000 or more than 120,000 public chains were excluded, along with four to six repertoires with anomalous nucleotide sharing. The clones in this table, taken by TCRdb from immuneACCESS, are in-frame only. Not every clone is retained; where verified, under half of the shortfall comes from an unresolved V gene, and the cause of the rest is unknown. That table is the source of V, J and clone size, and D and trimming were worked out from the DNA. The sample has over 200,000 clones on record, approximately 82% of them singletons. The top ten constitute roughly 0.58% of the sample.

In total, approximately 700 healthy bone marrow donors made up the cohort. All cohort members were sampled while nominally healthy, although unrecorded immune exposures were likely present. The donor was CMV seronegative and belonged to the group of around 350 seronegative cohort members. Every donor gave a peripheral blood sample, and the peripheral blood mononuclear cells from that sample were used for TCR beta sequencing. Genomic DNA extraction from the blood cell samples was performed with the Qiagen DNeasy Blood Extraction Kit. The data were obtained in a study of cytomegalovirus exposure and HLA in healthy donors (dated 2017 in TCRdb). In the study overall: According to an earlier analysis of 587 of the donors, 150 million to 200 million T cells yielded some 120 million unique TCR beta sequences and approximately 280 Gb of sequence data. Of the 300 to 500 genotyped donors, more than 75% were placed in the genetic ancestry cluster associated with self-reported Caucasian donors. Among 300 to 500 genotyped donors of the cohort, an average of approximately 220,000 unique TCR beta nucleotide sequences was sequenced per donor, of which 15% to 20% were non-productive. An early release covering 550 to 650 HLA-typed donors comprised approximately 300 gigabases of sequencing data and approximately 80 million unique TCR sequences. An earlier analysis of several hundred of the donors applied high-throughput TCR beta sequencing to assess whether each TCR beta V gene segment acted as functional or pseudogenic. Rather than using new phenotypic data, the later analysis identified candidate immune exposures from TCR beta sequences and from how often those sequences occurred across donors. The study aimed to test whether signatures of past pathogen exposure could be identified by cataloging public T cell receptors. Along with the roughly 670-subject first cohort, a separate validation cohort of some 130 different subjects was used. Donor age, sex, ethnicity and CMV serostatus were compiled together with the repertoire data. HLA typing covered class I and class II loci at four-digit resolution. A later analysis re-examined previously published TCR beta repertoires from over 500 donors and added high-resolution HLA genotyping to investigate patterns of TCR occurrence. The study profiled the T cell repertoires of under 850 subjects by immunosequencing and related them to cytomegalovirus serostatus. A later genetic analysis used genome-wide SNP genotypes for about 60% of the roughly 670 donors, treating that subset as a discovery cohort. The number of typed donors differed by locus: about 629-630 for A, B, C, DRB1 and DQB1; approximately 520 for DQA1; some 590 for DPA1; and some 470 for DPB1. Every repertoire in the discovery cohort had been generated on one and the same sequencing platform. A handful of DR-DQ haplotypes were handled as single units for association and clustering because linkage in the cohort was strong. To predict cytomegalovirus infection status, the study brought together high-throughput TCR immunosequencing, statistical association of individual TCRs with disease status, and machine learning. General findings and caveats noted by the study authors: A few of the identified cytomegalovirus-associated TCR beta chains were confirmed in vitro to be specific for cytomegalovirus antigens. A later genetic analysis associated a missense DCLRE1C variant with V-gene and J-gene trimming of TCR beta chains, and an independent cohort replicated the association. In a later analysis, TCR association rates were found to vary across HLA loci, with the most associated TCRs seen for DRB1 alleles and the fewest for HLA-C alleles. Sequencing depth was assumed to be roughly uniform across donors in the presence/absence analyses, though that assumption may not hold. Most CMV-associated TCR beta chains appeared to be HLA-restricted in a later analysis, and the HLA associations seemed to be driven largely by CMV exposure. In a later analysis, several top co-occurrence clusters were reported to appear linked to parvovirus B19, influenza, CMV and Epstein-Barr virus. Only TCR beta chains were sequenced in this cohort, and the absence of alpha or paired-chain data limited detectable features. Compared with equally common non-associated chains, HLA-associated TCR beta chains in a later analysis were more clonally expanded and had lower generation probabilities. Broadly in line with IMGT annotations, most TCR beta V segments showed up in productive rearrangements about 90% or about 30% of the time in an earlier analysis of roughly 590 of the donors. For the cohort, immune exposure information was limited to CMV serostatus. The authors suggested that the approach could potentially be extended to other disease states and immunological phenotypes. The earlier analysis of about 600 of the donors excluded 15 to 20 rarely observed V segments, including chromosome 9 orphons, because counts were too low. A further reported finding was that TCR beta sequences accurately predicted the HLA-A and HLA-B alleles for most subjects in the first cohort. When HLA alleles, especially DR and DQ, strongly co-occurred, attributing TCR associations to individual alleles was difficult. The classifier was reported to diagnose cytomegalovirus status with high specificity and sensitivity in both the original and validation cohorts. A later analysis associated approximately 17,000 TCR beta sequences with specific HLA alleles at a false discovery rate of 0.05. According to a later genetic analysis, donors in an Asian-associated ancestry cluster had fewer N-insertions in productive TCRs than the approximately 700-donor mean. In the study, 150 to 200 TCR beta chains were listed as associated with cytomegalovirus. Across donors, most TCR sequences were observed very rarely, whereas some public TCRs were present in many individuals. A cluster of highly shared sequence variants was judged likely to represent a technical artifact of the sequencing pipeline. Because some donors lacked HLA typing at each locus, the association tests relied only on the typed subset. Linkage disequilibrium might explain the correlated functional status among segregating V segments, but an unknown experimental factor could not be ruled out.

Sequenced sample: PBMCs. This TCR came from a woman aged 40 to 55 in good health and CMV-seronegative.

The DNA sequence is given as TGTGCTAGTGGCCTCCCTAGCGGGGGGGCCGGTAATGAGCAGTTCTTC. It codes for CASGLPSGGAGNEQFF. The chain is made from TRBV12-5 and TRBJ2-1; 12 junctional bases match TRBD2. From V the trimming removes 6 bases and from J it removes 7 bases, while the gene matches leave 10 bases of the junction unaccounted for. The CDR3 covers 16 residues, taking in both the cysteine and the phenylalanine. Only the CDR3 region is kept as DNA, spanning 48 bases read in frame from base 1. The germline V gene encodes CDR1 LGHNT and CDR2 FRNRAP. The CDR3 plus the reference TRBV12-5 and TRBJ2-1 genes for the other parts give the full variable domain: DARVTQTPRHKVTEMGQEVTMRCQPILGHNTVFWYRQTMMQGLELLAYFRNRAPLDDSGMPKDRFSAEMPDATLATLKIQPSEPRDSAVYFCASGLPSGGAGNEQFFGPGTRLTVL.